This T cell receptor beta chain is from a study of read filtering for tumor transcriptome and immune sequencing. General study findings and limits: IR-seq captured clonotypes deeper and more reliably than RNA-seq.

The library was built from approximately 400 ng RNA with molecular barcoded adaptors for alpha/delta and beta/gamma chains. TCRdb analysed the reads with MiXCR anew, one entry per CDR3 protein. The data hold roughly 67,000 distinct CDR3 sequences, with around 20% observed a single time. This CDR3 has 16 amino acids. CDR1 SGHAT and CDR2 FQNNGV come from the germline V gene. Trimming cost V 6 bases and J 5 bases, with 19 bases left between them. Every patient had bone marrow sampled while the disease was active. Concerning this clonotype itself: Its specificity is unknown.

The chain employs TRBV11-2 and TRBJ1-4; D may be TRBD1 (5 bases). The sequenced sample was a population of CD138-negative cells sorted from bone marrow. This TCR derives from a donor at least 40 years old with multiple myeloma. In DNA form, the CDR3 reads TGTGCCAGCAGAAAAATGTTATCACAGGCGAATGAAAAACTGTTTTTT. It translates to CASRKMLSQANEKLFF.